Following are 3 T cell receptor beta chains from one sample sequenced in a study of blood T cell repertoires in COVID-19. Assay used: immunoSEQ multiplex PCR; TCRdb lists only in-frame clones, some missing. The table shows roughly 45,000 clones, with around 86% occurring only once. Sequencing input: peripheral blood. Every receptor here comes from a human donor in a cohort sampled during active COVID-19.

The chain recombines TRBV27 with TRBJ2-7, with 11 bases that match TRBD2. The germline CDR1 and CDR2 sequences are MNHEY and SMNVEV (reference sequence). The CDR3 length is 15 residues. Trimming removed 5 bases from V and 2 bases from J; junction bases left unmatched: 5. The CDR3, as DNA: TGTGCCAGCAGTCTACTAGCGGGGGCGACCTACGAGCAGTACTTC. Its translation: CASSLLAGATYEQYF.

This clone appeared a few times. CDR3 bases: TGCGCCAGCAGCCAAGATACGGTCGGGGGCTATGGCTACACCTTC. As protein: CASSQDTVGGYGYTF. The V and J genes are TRBV4-3 and TRBJ1-2, with D possibly matching TRBD1 (5 bases). Germline values: CDR1 LGHNA, CDR2 YSLEER. Trimming cost V 0 bases and J 4 bases, with 12 bases left between them. The length of the CDR3 is 15 residues.

The CDR3 is CASSQDRGGSFGAFF. CDR3 nucleotide sequence: TGTGCCAGCAGCCAAGATAGGGGGGGGTCGTTCGGAGCTTTCTTT. The genes are TRBV3-1 (or the pseudogene TRBV3-2) and TRBJ1-1; D is perhaps TRBD1 (6 bases). Germline V gene sequence: CDR1 LGHDT, CDR2 YNNKEL (reference sequence). The CDR3 has 15 amino acids. The V end lost 0 bases, the J end lost 10 bases, and 18 bases lay between the germline ends.